The TCR beta chain under discussion was sequenced for a study of CXCR3-negative and CXCR3-positive naive CD8 T cells. Remarks on this clonotype: The antigen is unknown.

All TRB cDNA libraries came from 5' RACE performed with UMI labels. TCRdb reprocessed the 5' RACE reads and stores each CDR3 protein as one record, lacking DNA. In total, the table holds tens of thousands of distinct CDR3 sequences. The CDR3 has 14 amino acids. Germline V gene lookup returns CDR1 LNHDA and CDR2 SQIVND (reference sequence). Notes on the study in general: Naive subsets showed comparable surface CD5, and TCR interaction strength was also inferred from TRB CDR3 physicochemistry.

The source is a human donor in good health. Some clones in this sample may be carry-over from other donors' samples. The sequencing input was naive CXCR3- CD8+ T cells from blood. Subset denoted: CD45RO-CCR7+CD27+CD95- naive CD8+ T cells lacking CXCR3 (TNR3-). The chain links TRBV19 to TRBJ2-7; the D gene TCRdb calls, TRBD1, cannot be checked with no DNA. The CDR3 is CASSTSGASYEQYF. The complete variable domain, with remaining parts taken from reference TRBV19 and TRBJ2-7, reads DGGITQSPKYLFRKEGQNVTLSCEQNLNHDAMYWYRQDPGQGLRLIYYSQIVNDFQKGDIAEGYSVSREKKESFPLTVTSAQKNPTAFYLCASSTSGASYEQYFGPGTRLTVT.